This T cell receptor (beta chain) is drawn from a study of radiation and T cells in renal cell carcinoma. Remarks on this clone: Its matching antigen is unknown.

In germline, CDR1 is SGHAT, CDR2 FQDESV (reference sequence). The CDR3 contains 18 residues. J was trimmed by 0 bases and V by 2 bases; bases with no gene match: 8. Specified time point: blood 4 weeks post-SBRT, at nephrectomy. Treatment indicated: 15 Gy SBRT to primary tumor, nephrectomy 4 weeks later. Here immunoSEQ multiplex PCR was the method, and the copy in TCRdb shows in-frame clones only, minus some. Altogether around 100,000 clones are present, 75% to 85% being singletons, with the ten largest covering about 7.2%. Study-level points and caveats: In blood, top tumor clones expanded by 2 weeks, shrinking by 4.

This TCR was recovered from a man aged 55 to 70 with renal cell carcinoma. The source was blood, collected from a patient whose treatment included radiotherapy and nephrectomy. This chain connects TRBV11-1 to TRBJ2-1; TRBD2 aligns across 9 bases. The DNA of the CDR3 is TGTGCCAGCAGCTTAAATCCCCCTAGCGGGATCTCCTACAATGAGCAGTTCTTC. Translated, it gives CASSLNPPSGISYNEQFF.